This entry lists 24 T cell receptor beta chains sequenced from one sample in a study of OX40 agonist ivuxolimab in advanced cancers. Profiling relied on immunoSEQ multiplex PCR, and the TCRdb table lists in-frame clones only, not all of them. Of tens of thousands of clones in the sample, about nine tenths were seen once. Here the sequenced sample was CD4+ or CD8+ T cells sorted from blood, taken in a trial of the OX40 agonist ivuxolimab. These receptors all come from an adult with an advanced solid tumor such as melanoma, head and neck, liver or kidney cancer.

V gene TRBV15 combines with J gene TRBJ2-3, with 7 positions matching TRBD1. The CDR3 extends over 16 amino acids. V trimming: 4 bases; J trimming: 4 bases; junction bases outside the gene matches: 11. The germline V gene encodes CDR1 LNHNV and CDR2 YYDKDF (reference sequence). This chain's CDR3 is CATSTGRQGSADTQYF. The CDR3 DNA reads TGTGCCACCAGCACGGGCAGACAGGGCAGCGCAGATACGCAGTATTTT.

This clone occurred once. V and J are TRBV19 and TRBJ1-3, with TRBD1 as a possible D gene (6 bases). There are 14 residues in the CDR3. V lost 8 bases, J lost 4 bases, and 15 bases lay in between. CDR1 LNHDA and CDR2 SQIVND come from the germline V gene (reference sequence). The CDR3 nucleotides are TGTGCCAGTGGAGCGACCAGGGGCGGAAACACCATATATTTT. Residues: CASGATRGGNTIYF.

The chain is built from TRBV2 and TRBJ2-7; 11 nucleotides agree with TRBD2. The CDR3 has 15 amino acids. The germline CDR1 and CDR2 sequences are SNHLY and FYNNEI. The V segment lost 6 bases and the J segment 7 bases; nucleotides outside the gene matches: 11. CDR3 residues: CASRPFSGGAGEQYF. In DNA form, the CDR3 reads TGTGCCAGCAGGCCTTTTAGCGGGGGGGCGGGAGAGCAGTACTTC. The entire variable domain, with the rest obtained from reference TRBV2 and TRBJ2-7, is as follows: EPEVTQTPSHQVTQMGQEVILRCVPISNHLYFYWYRQILGQKVEFLVSFYNNEISEKSEIFDDQFSVERPDGSNFTLKIRSTKLEDSAMYFCASRPFSGGAGEQYFGPGTRLTVT.

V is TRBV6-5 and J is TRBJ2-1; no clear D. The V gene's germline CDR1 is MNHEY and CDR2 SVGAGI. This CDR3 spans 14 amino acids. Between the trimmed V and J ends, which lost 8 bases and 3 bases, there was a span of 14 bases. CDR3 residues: CASGNMADYNEQFF. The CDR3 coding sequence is TGTGCCAGCGGGAATATGGCAGACTACAATGAGCAGTTCTTC.

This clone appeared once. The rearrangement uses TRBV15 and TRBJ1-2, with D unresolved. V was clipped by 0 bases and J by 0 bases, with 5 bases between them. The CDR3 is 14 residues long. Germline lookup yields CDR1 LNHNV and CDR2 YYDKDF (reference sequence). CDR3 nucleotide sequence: TGTGCCACCAGCAGAGATGCTGCTAACTATGGCTACACCTTC. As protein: CATSRDAANYGYTF.

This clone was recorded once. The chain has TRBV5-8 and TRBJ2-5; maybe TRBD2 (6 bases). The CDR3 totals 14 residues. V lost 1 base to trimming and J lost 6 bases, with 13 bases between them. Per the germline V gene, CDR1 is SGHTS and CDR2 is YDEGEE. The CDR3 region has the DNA TGTGCCAGCAGCTTGCGTCAAGGCGGGAAGACCCAGTACTTC. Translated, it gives CASSLRQGGKTQYF.

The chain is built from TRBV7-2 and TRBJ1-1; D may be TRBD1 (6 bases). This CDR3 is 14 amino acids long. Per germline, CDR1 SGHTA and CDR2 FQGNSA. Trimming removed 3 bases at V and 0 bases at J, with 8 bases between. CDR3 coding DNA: TGTGCCAGCAGCTTCAGGGGTTTGAACACTGAAGCTTTCTTT. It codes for CASSFRGLNTEAFF. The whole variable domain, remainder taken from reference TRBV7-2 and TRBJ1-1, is GAGVSQSPSNKVTEKGKDVELRCDPISGHTALYWYRQSLGQGLEFLIYFQGNSAPDKSGLPSDRFSAERTGGSVSTLTIQRTQQEDSAVYLCASSFRGLNTEAFFGQGTRLTVV.

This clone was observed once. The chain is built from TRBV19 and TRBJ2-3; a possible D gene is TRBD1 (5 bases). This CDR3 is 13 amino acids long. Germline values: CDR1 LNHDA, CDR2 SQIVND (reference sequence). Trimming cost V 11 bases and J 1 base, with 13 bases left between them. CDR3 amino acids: CAARGGGTDTQYF. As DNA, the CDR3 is TGTGCCGCTAGGGGTGGGGGCACAGATACGCAGTATTTT.

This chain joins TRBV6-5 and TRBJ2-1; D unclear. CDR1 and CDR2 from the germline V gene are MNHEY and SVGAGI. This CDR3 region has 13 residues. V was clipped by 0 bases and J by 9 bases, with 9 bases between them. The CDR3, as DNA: TGTGCCAGCAGTTACTCCCTAGTCGGTGAGCAGTTCTTC. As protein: CASSYSLVGEQFF.

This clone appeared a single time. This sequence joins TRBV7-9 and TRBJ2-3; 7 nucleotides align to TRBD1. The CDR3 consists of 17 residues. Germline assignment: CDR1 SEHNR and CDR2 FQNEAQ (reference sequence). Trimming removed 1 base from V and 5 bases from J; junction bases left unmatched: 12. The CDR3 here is CASSLGSGGNGEDTQYF. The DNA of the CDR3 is TGTGCCAGCAGCTTAGGGTCAGGGGGAAATGGAGAAGATACGCAGTATTTT.

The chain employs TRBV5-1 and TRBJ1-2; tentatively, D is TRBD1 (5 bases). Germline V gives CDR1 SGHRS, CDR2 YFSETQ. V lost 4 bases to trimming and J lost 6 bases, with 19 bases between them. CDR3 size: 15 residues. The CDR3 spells CASSLVLGQRDGYTF. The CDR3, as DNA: TGCGCCAGCAGCCTGGTCCTTGGACAAAGAGATGGCTACACCTTC. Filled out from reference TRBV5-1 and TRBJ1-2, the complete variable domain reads KAGVTQTPRYLIKTRGQQVTLSCSPISGHRSVSWYQQTPGQGLQFLFEYFSETQRNKGNFPGRFSGRQFSNSRSEMNVSTLELGDSALYLCASSLVLGQRDGYTFGSGTRLTVV.

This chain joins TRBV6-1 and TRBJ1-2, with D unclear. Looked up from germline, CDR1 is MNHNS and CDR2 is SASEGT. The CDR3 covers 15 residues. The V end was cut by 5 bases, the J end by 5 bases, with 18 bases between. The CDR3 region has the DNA TGTGCCAGCAGTCGAGAGTACCGGGCCTCTTATGGCTACACCTTC. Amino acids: CASSREYRASYGYTF.

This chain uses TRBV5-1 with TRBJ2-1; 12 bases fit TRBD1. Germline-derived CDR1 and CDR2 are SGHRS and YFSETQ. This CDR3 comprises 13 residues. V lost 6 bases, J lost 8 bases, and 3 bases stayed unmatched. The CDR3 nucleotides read TGCGCCAGCACGGGACAGGGGGCCGATGAGCAGTTCTTC. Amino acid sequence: CASTGQGADEQFF.

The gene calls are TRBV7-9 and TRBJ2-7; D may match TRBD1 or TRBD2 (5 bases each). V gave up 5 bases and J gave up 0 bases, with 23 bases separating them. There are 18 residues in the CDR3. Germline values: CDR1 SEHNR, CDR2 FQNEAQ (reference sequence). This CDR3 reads CASSRMIGTGLSSYEQYF. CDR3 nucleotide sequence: TGTGCCAGCAGCCGGATGATAGGGACGGGGTTAAGCTCCTACGAGCAGTACTTC.

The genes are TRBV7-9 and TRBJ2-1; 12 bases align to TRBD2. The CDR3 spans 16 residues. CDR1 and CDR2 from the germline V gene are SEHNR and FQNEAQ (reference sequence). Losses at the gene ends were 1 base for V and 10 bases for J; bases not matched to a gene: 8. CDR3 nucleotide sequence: TGTGCCAGCAGCTTAGGGACTAGCGGGAACCCGAGGGAGCAGTTCTTC. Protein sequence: CASSLGTSGNPREQFF.

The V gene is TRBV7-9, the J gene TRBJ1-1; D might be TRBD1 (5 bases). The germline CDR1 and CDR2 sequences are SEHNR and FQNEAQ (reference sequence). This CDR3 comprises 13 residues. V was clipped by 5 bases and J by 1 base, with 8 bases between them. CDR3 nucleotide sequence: TGTGCCAGCAGCCCAGGGAGGAACACTGAAGCTTTCTTT. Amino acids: CASSPGRNTEAFF.

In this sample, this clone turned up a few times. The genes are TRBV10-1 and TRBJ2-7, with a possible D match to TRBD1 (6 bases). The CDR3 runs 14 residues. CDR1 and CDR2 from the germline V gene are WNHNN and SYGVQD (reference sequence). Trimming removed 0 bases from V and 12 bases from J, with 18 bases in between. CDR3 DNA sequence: TGCGCCAGCAGTGAGTCGGGACATGGCACGCGGTGGTACTTC. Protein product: CASSESGHGTRWYF.

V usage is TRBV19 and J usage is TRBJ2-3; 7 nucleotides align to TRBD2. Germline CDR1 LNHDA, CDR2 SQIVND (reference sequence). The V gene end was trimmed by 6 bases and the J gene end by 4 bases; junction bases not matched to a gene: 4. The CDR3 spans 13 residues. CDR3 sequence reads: CASRGEGPDTQYF. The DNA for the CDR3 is TGTGCCAGTAGAGGGGAGGGACCAGATACGCAGTATTTT.

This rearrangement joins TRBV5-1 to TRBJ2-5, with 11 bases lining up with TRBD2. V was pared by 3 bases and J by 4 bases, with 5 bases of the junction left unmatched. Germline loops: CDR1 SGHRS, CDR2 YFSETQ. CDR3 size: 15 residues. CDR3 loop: CASSSTSGTGETQYF. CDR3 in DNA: TGCGCCAGCAGCTCGACTAGCGGGACAGGAGAGACCCAGTACTTC.

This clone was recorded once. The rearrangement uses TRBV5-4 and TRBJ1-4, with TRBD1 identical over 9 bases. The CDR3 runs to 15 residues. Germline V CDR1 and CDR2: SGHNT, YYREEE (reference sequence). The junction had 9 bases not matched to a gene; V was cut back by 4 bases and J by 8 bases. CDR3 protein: CASSLTGTGNEKLFF. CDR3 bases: TGTGCCAGCAGCCTCACCGGGACAGGGAACGAAAAACTGTTTTTT. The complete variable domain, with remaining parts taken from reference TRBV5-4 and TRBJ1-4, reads ETGVTQSPTHLIKTRGQQVTLRCSSQSGHNTVSWYQQALGQGPQFIFQYYREEENGRGNFPPRFSGLQFPNYSSELNVNALELDDSALYLCASSLTGTGNEKLFFGSGTQLSVL.

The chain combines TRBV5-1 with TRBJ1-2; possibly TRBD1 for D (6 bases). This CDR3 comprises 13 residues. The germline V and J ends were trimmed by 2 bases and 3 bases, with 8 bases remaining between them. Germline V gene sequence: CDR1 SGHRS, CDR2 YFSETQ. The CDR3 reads CASSFEGDYGYTF. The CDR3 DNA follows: TGCGCCAGCAGCTTTGAGGGGGACTATGGCTACACCTTC.

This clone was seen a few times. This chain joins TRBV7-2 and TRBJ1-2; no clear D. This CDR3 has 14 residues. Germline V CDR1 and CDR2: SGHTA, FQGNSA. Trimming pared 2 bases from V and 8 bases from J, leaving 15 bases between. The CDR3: CASSLNVRSGGYTF. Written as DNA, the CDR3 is TGTGCCAGCAGCTTAAACGTGCGGAGTGGAGGCTACACCTTC. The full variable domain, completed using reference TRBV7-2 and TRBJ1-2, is GAGVSQSPSNKVTEKGKDVELRCDPISGHTALYWYRQSLGQGLEFLIYFQGNSAPDKSGLPSDRFSAERTGGSVSTLTIQRTQQEDSAVYLCASSLNVRSGGYTFGSGTRLTVV.

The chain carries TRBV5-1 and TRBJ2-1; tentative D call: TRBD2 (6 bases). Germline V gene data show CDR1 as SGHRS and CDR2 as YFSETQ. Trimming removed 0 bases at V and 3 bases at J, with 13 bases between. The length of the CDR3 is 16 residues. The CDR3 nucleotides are TGCGCCAGCAGCTTGGAATCCGGACTAATCTACAATGAGCAGTTCTTC. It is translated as CASSLESGLIYNEQFF.

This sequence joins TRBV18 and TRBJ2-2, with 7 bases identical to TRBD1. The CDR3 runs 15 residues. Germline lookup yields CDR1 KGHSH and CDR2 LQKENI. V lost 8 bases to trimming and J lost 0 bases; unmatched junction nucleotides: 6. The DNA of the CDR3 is TGTGCCAGCGGAAGGGACAGACCGAACACCGGGGAGCTGTTTTTT. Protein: CASGRDRPNTGELFF.